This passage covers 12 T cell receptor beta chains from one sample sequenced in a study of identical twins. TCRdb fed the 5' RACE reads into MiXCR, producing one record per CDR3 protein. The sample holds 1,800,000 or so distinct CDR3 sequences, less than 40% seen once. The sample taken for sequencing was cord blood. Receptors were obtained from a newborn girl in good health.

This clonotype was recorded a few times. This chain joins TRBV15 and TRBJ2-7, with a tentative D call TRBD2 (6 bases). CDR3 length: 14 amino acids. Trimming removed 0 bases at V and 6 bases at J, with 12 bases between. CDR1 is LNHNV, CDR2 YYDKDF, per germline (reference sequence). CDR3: CATSRDVTRGEQYF. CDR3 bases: TGTGCCACCAGCAGAGATGTGACTAGAGGCGAGCAGTACTTC.

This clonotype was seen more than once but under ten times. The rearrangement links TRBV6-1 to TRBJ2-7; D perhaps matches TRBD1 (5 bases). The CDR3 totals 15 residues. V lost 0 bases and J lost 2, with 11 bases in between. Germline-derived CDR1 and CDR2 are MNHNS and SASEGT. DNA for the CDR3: TGTGCCAGCAGTGAAGCTAGGGGATCCCCCTACGAGCAGTACTTC. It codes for CASSEARGSPYEQYF.

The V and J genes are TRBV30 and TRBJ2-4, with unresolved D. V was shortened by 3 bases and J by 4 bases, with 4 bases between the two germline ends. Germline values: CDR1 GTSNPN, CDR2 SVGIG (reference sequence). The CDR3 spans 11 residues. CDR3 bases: TGTGCCTGGAGCCCAAAAAACATTCAGTACTTC. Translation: CAWSPKNIQYF.

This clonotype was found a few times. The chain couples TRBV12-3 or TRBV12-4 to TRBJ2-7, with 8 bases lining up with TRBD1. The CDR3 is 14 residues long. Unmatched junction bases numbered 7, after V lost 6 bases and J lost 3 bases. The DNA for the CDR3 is TGTGCCAGCAGGCAGACAGGGGAGGACTACGAGCAGTACTTC. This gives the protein CASRQTGEDYEQYF.

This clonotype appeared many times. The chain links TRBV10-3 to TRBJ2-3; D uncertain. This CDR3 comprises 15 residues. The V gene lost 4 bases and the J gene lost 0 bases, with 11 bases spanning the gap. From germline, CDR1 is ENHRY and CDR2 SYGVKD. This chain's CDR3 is CAISGSSTSTDTQYF. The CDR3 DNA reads TGTGCCATCAGTGGGAGCTCTACTAGCACAGATACGCAGTATTTT.

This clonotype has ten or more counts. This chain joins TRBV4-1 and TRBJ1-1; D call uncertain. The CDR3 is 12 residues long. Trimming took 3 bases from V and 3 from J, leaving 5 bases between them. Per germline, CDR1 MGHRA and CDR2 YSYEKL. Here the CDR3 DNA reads TGCGCCAGCAGCCACCGGGACACTGAAGCTTTCTTT. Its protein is CASSHRDTEAFF.

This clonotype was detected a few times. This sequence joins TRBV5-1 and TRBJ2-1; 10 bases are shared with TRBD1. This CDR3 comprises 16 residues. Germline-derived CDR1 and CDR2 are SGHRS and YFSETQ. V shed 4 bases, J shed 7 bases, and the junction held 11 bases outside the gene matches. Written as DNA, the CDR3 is TGCGCCAGCAGCCAACCTCGGGACAGGGGAACGAATGAGCAGTTCTTC. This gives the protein CASSQPRDRGTNEQFF.

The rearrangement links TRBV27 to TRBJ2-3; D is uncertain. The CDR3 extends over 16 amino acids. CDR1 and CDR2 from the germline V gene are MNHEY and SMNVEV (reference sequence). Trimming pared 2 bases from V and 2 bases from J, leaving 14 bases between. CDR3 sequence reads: CASSLRLGSVTDTQYF. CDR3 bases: TGTGCCAGCAGTTTACGTTTGGGCAGTGTCACAGATACGCAGTATTTT.

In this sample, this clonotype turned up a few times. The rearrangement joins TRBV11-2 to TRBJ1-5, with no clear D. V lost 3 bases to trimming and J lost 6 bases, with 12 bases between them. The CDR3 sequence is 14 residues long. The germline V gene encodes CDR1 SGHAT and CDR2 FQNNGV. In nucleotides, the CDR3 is TGTGCCAGCAGCTTGGGTATGGCGGGTCAGCCCCAGCATTTT. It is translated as CASSLGMAGQPQHF.

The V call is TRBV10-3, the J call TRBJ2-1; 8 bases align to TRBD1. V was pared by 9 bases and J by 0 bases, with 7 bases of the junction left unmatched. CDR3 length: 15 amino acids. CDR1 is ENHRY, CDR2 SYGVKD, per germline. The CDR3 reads CAIRNTGGSYNEQFF. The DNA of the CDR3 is TGTGCCATTAGGAATACAGGGGGCTCCTACAATGAGCAGTTCTTC.

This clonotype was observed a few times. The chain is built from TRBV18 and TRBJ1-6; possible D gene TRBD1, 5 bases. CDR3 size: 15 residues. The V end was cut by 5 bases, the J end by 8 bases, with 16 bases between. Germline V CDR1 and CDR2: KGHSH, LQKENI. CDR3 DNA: TGTGCCAGCTCATCTAGGACCTGGGGGTATTCACCCCTCCACTTT. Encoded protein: CASSSRTWGYSPLHF.

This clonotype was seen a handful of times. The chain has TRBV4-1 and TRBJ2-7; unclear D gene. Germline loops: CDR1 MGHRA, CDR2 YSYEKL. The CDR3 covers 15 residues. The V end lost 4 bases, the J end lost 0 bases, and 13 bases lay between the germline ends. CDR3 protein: CASSLIQSFSYEQYF. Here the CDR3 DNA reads TGCGCCAGCAGCCTCATACAGAGCTTCTCCTACGAGCAGTACTTC.